This entry lists 23 T cell receptor beta chains sequenced from one sample in a study of beta chain features in type 1 diabetes (dated by TCRdb to 2016 to 2018). The method was the immunoSEQ multiplex PCR assay. The entire amount of isolated RNA was reverse transcribed using the High Capacity cDNA Reverse Transcription Kit, so the sequenced TCRB transcripts were expressed ones. TCRdb retrieved this table from immuneACCESS and kept in-frame rearrangements only. Not all clones are present; in checked studies, unresolved V genes account for under half, and no reason is known for the remainder. This sample holds about 180,000 clones; about an eighth were observed only once. The ten largest clones represent 0.62% of the sample. Sequences were obtained from central memory CD4+ T cells from blood. The source is a woman aged 18-29 years in good health.

The gene calls are TRBV12-5 and TRBJ2-7; 9 bases match TRBD2. Germline loops: CDR1 LGHNT, CDR2 FRNRAP. Trimming took 0 bases from V and 0 from J; bases not matched to a gene: 6. The CDR3 spans 17 residues. This CDR3 is CASGLVPRTSDSYEQYF. The DNA for the CDR3 is TGTGCTAGTGGTTTGGTACCCAGGACTAGCGACTCCTACGAGCAGTACTTC.

V usage is TRBV28 and J usage is TRBJ2-2; 7 bases match TRBD2. V was pared by 1 base and J by 6 bases, with 11 bases of the junction left unmatched. This CDR3 is 17 amino acids long. The germline CDR1 and CDR2 sequences are MDHEN and SYDVKM. As DNA, the CDR3 is TGTGCCAGCAGTTTATTTGGGAGGGTTGAAGGACCCGGGGAGCTGTTTTTT. Translating it yields CASSLFGRVEGPGELFF.

This clone was counted a few times. CDR3 region: CASSRGGGARERDTQYF. CDR3 nucleotides: TGTGCCAGCTCGCGAGGCGGGGGGGCCAGGGAAAGAGATACGCAGTATTTT. V usage is TRBV11-2 and J usage is TRBJ2-3; 9 bases agree with TRBD2. J gave up 5 bases and V 8 bases, and 17 bases lay outside the gene matches. Per the germline V gene, CDR1 is SGHAT and CDR2 is FQNNGV. The CDR3 length is 17 residues.

J is TRBJ2-1 and V is TRBV4-3, with 9 positions matching TRBD2. The V gene's germline CDR1 is LGHNA and CDR2 YSLEER. V lost 3 bases, J lost 0 bases, and 6 bases stayed unmatched. This CDR3 is built from 17 residues. The CDR3 sequence is CASSHLISGSSYNEQFF. In DNA form, the CDR3 reads TGCGCCAGCAGCCACCTAATTAGCGGGAGCTCCTACAATGAGCAGTTCTTC.

The rearrangement uses TRBV6-5 and TRBJ2-4, with D uncertain. Trimming removed 5 bases at V and 9 bases at J, with 8 bases between. Germline lookup yields CDR1 MNHEY and CDR2 SVGAGI. This CDR3 is 11 amino acids long. The CDR3: CASSDRLIQYF. In DNA form, the CDR3 reads TGTGCCAGCAGTGACCGACTCATTCAGTACTTC.

V is TRBV18 and J is TRBJ2-1; D possibly corresponds to TRBD1 (5 bases). The CDR3 has 14 amino acids. Germline CDR1 KGHSH, CDR2 LQKENI. Between the trimmed V and J ends, which lost 1 base and 7 bases, there was a span of 11 bases. CDR3 bases: TGTGCCAGCTCACCACTTCAGGGTTGGAATGAGCAGTTCTTC. Translation: CASSPLQGWNEQFF.

This clone appeared a single time. This chain connects TRBV11-2 to TRBJ1-5, with a weak D call TRBD1 (5 bases). Trimming stripped 3 bases from V and 7 bases from J, with 10 bases between. The CDR3 contains 13 residues. The germline V gene has CDR1 SGHAT and CDR2 FQNNGV. CDR3 residues: CASSLQGQQPQHF. The CDR3, as DNA: TGTGCCAGCAGCTTGCAGGGCCAGCAGCCCCAGCATTTT.

V gene TRBV5-4 combines with J gene TRBJ2-3; tentatively, D is TRBD2 (5 bases). The V end lost 3 bases, the J end lost 6 bases, and 5 bases lay between the germline ends. Germline V CDR1 and CDR2: SGHNT, YYREEE (reference sequence). This CDR3 has 11 residues. The CDR3 is CASSWEDTQYF. Here the CDR3 DNA reads TGTGCCAGCAGCTGGGAGGATACGCAGTATTTT.

There are a few counts of this clone. This rearrangement joins TRBV10-3 to TRBJ1-4; 10 nucleotides agree with TRBD1. J gave up 8 bases and V 7 bases, and 7 bases lay outside the gene matches. CDR1 is ENHRY, CDR2 SYGVKD, per germline. The CDR3 covers 14 residues. The CDR3, as DNA: TGTGCCATCAACCCCCAGGGACAGGGGGAAAAACTGTTTTTT. It encodes CAINPQGQGEKLFF.

This chain uses TRBV18 with TRBJ2-5; perhaps TRBD2 as D (5 bases). The CDR3 totals 15 residues. Trimming shortened V by 0 bases and J by 5 bases, and 13 bases separated the two germline ends. Germline loops: CDR1 KGHSH, CDR2 LQKENI. The CDR3 loop reads CASSPPNTGSETQYF. As DNA, the CDR3 is TGTGCCAGCTCACCACCGAATACGGGATCGGAGACCCAGTACTTC.

The sample holds a few counts of this clone. The chain couples TRBV7-2 to TRBJ1-5; D not resolved. The V end lost 3 bases, the J end lost 8 bases, and 23 bases lay between the germline ends. In germline, CDR1 is SGHTA, CDR2 FQGNSA. This CDR3 spans 17 amino acids. CDR3 amino acids: CASSLNWARTLGEPQHF. Written as DNA, the CDR3 is TGTGCCAGCAGCTTGAATTGGGCGCGGACGCTCGGGGAGCCCCAGCATTTT.

Only a few counts were recorded for this clone. This chain links TRBV18 with TRBJ2-5, with a weak D call TRBD1 (7 bases). The V end lost 6 bases, the J end lost 1 base, and 15 bases lay between the germline ends. The CDR3 covers 15 residues. Germline assignment: CDR1 KGHSH and CDR2 LQKENI. CDR3 protein: CASSLHQGGQETQYF. Here the CDR3 DNA reads TGTGCCAGCTCCCTTCATCAGGGGGGCCAAGAGACCCAGTACTTC.

This clone has more than one count but fewer than ten. The chain uses TRBV5-1 and TRBJ1-1; 10 nucleotides line up with TRBD1. J gave up 4 bases and V 4 bases, and 7 bases lay outside the gene matches. Per germline, CDR1 SGHRS and CDR2 YFSETQ. This CDR3 is built from 15 residues. CDR3 sequence reads: CASSGTGVWGTEAFF. The CDR3 nucleotides are TGCGCCAGCAGCGGGACAGGGGTATGGGGCACTGAAGCTTTCTTT.

This clone was seen repeatedly, ten times or more. The V call is TRBV7-9, the J call TRBJ1-5; D gene unclear. Per the germline V gene, CDR1 is SEHNR and CDR2 is FQNEAQ (reference sequence). The CDR3 loop spans 13 amino acids. V shed 1 base and J shed 5 bases, with 6 bases lying between them. The CDR3 DNA follows: TGTGCCAGCAGCTTAGGACAACATCAGCCCCAGCATTTT. Translated: CASSLGQHQPQHF. Complete variable domain (other parts from reference TRBV7-9 and TRBJ1-5): DTGVSQNPRHKITKRGQNVTFRCDPISEHNRLYWYRQTLGQGPEFLTYFQNEAQLEKSRLLSDRFSAERPKGSFSTLEIQRTEQGDSAMYLCASSLGQHQPQHFGDGTRLSIL.

This clone was seen only a few times. V usage is TRBV29-1 and J usage is TRBJ2-7; D uncertain. The V and J ends lost 5 bases and 0 bases respectively, with 8 bases between them. The CDR3 runs to 12 residues. CDR1 and CDR2 (germline): SQVTM, ANQGSEA. The CDR3: CSVSPGSYEQYF. The CDR3 DNA follows: TGCAGCGTTTCGCCAGGCTCCTACGAGCAGTACTTC.

This clone turned up a few times. This chain uses TRBV5-6 with TRBJ2-1, with D uncertain. The CDR3 is made up of 13 amino acids. V was shortened by 2 bases and J by 7 bases, with 10 bases between the two germline ends. CDR1 SGHDT and CDR2 YYEEEE come from the germline V gene. The CDR3, as DNA: TGTGCCAGCAGCTTCGGTCTTTTGAATGAGCAGTTCTTC. Residues: CASSFGLLNEQFF.

A few counts support this clone. The chain carries TRBV18 and TRBJ1-1; D unclear. Trimming took 0 bases from V and 7 from J, leaving 15 bases between them. The CDR3 sequence is 15 residues long. Germline V gives CDR1 KGHSH, CDR2 LQKENI. In nucleotides, the CDR3 is TGTGCCAGCTCACCACCTACGAGGTACGACGGTGAAGCTTTCTTT. It translates to CASSPPTRYDGEAFF. The full variable domain, completed using reference TRBV18 and TRBJ1-1, is NAGVMQNPRHLVRRRGQEARLRCSPMKGHSHVYWYRQLPEEGLKFMVYLQKENIIDESGMPKERFSAEFPKEGPSILRIQQVVRGDSAAYFCASSPPTRYDGEAFFGQGTRLTVV.

This clone was recorded a few times. This chain links TRBV4-2 with TRBJ2-1; D may be TRBD1 (6 bases). Germline CDR1 is LGHNA and CDR2 is YNFKEQ. V was trimmed by 4 bases and J by 1 base, leaving 14 bases between them. CDR3 length equals 16 residues. CDR3 sequence: CASSPPRGQSYNEQFF. CDR3 DNA: TGTGCCAGCAGCCCCCCCCGTGGACAGTCCTACAATGAGCAGTTCTTC.

The J gene is TRBJ1-5, the V gene TRBV7-2; weak D call: TRBD1 (5 bases). V lost 1 base and J 3 bases, leaving 16 bases between the germline ends. There are 17 residues in the CDR3. Germline V gene sequence: CDR1 SGHTA, CDR2 FQGNSA. The CDR3 nucleotides are TGTGCCAGCAGCTTAGAGGCGGGACCGGGCTTCAATCAGCCCCAGCATTTT. Translating gives CASSLEAGPGFNQPQHF. The full variable domain, completed using reference TRBV7-2 and TRBJ1-5, is GAGVSQSPSNKVTEKGKDVELRCDPISGHTALYWYRQSLGQGLEFLIYFQGNSAPDKSGLPSDRFSAERTGGSVSTLTIQRTQQEDSAVYLCASSLEAGPGFNQPQHFGDGTRLSIL.

In this sample, this clone turned up many times. The genes are TRBV28 and TRBJ2-3; 10 nucleotides line up with TRBD2. This CDR3 region has 16 residues. V dropped 1 base and J dropped 3; count of bases not matched to a gene: 4. Germline lookup yields CDR1 MDHEN and CDR2 SYDVKM. The CDR3: CASSLFSGRATDTQYF. CDR3 nucleotides: TGTGCCAGCAGTTTATTCAGCGGGAGGGCAACAGATACGCAGTATTTT.

This sequence joins TRBV5-6 and TRBJ1-1, with D possibly TRBD1 on 5 matching bases. The CDR3 covers 11 residues. Trimming removed 5 bases at V and 4 bases at J, with 6 bases between. CDR1 is SGHDT and CDR2 is YYEEEE in the germline V gene. The CDR3 DNA reads as TGTGCCAGCAGTGGGGCCACTGAAGCTTTCTTT. Translation: CASSGATEAFF. Full variable domain (rest looked up from reference TRBV5-6 and TRBJ1-1): DAGVTQSPTHLIKTRGQQVTLRCSPKSGHDTVSWYQQALGQGPQFIFQYYEEEERQRGNFPDRFSGHQFPNYSSELNVNALLLGDSALYLCASSGATEAFFGQGTRLTVV.

This clone came up a few times. The chain couples TRBV4-2 to TRBJ2-5, with D tentatively TRBD2 (7 bases). Trimming took off 1 base at V and 5 bases at J, with 32 bases between the two ends. Germline assignment: CDR1 LGHNA and CDR2 YNFKEQ. The CDR3 is 21 residues long. Here the CDR3 reads CASSQVGRAYVGAGQPETQYF. The CDR3 DNA is TGTGCCAGCAGCCAAGTGGGACGGGCTTATGTCGGAGCGGGACAACCGGAGACCCAGTACTTC.

The sample holds a few counts of this clone. The chain uses TRBV7-9 and TRBJ2-5; TRBD2 might be the D (5 bases). CDR1 is SEHNR, CDR2 FQNEAQ, per germline (reference sequence). Trimming cost V 2 bases and J 5 bases, with 15 bases left between them. The length of the CDR3 is 15 residues. As DNA, the CDR3 is TGTGCCAGCAGCTTAACAATTAGCGTTGGGGAGACCCAGTACTTC. Translated, it gives CASSLTISVGETQYF.